The next 12 T cell receptor beta chains were all read from a single sample in a study of OX40 agonist ivuxolimab in advanced cancers. Profiling relied on immunoSEQ multiplex PCR, and the TCRdb table lists in-frame clones only, not all of them. The data contain tens of thousands of clones, 82% of them seen just once; the ten biggest clones take up 4% to 6%. The sequenced sample was CD4+ or CD8+ T cells sorted from blood, obtained in a trial of the OX40 agonist ivuxolimab. The receptors here all came from an adult with an advanced solid tumor such as melanoma, head and neck, liver or kidney cancer.

The genes are TRBV2 and TRBJ2-5; a possible D gene is TRBD2 (6 bases). Trimming took 5 bases from V and 1 from J, leaving 11 bases between them. Germline lookup yields CDR1 SNHLY and CDR2 FYNNEI. This CDR3 contains 14 residues. DNA of the CDR3: TGTGCCAGCAGTCCCGGCGGGGCCCAAGAGACCCAGTACTTC. This codes for CASSPGGAQETQYF. Supplemented by reference TRBV2 and TRBJ2-5, the full variable domain reads EPEVTQTPSHQVTQMGQEVILRCVPISNHLYFYWYRQILGQKVEFLVSFYNNEISEKSEIFDDQFSVERPDGSNFTLKIRSTKLEDSAMYFCASSPGGAQETQYFGPGTRLLVL.

The V call is TRBV27, the J call TRBJ2-2, with 10 bases identical to TRBD1. The trim removed 5 bases at V and 3 bases at J, leaving 3 bases unmatched. CDR3 length equals 15 residues. Germline loops: CDR1 MNHEY, CDR2 SMNVEV (reference sequence). DNA of the CDR3: TGTGCCAGCAGTCGACAGGGGGCTCACACCGGGGAGCTGTTTTTT. It is translated as CASSRQGAHTGELFF.

The chain couples TRBV27 to TRBJ1-6; D not certain. Looked up from germline, CDR1 is MNHEY and CDR2 is SMNVEV (reference sequence). Trimming left V 4 bases short and J 10 bases short, with 14 bases between. The CDR3 loop spans 14 amino acids. In nucleotides, the CDR3 is TGTGCCAGCAGTTCCCCCAGTCTGCAATCACCCCTCCACTTT. Protein: CASSSPSLQSPLHF.

The genes are TRBV4-1 and TRBJ1-5; D remains ambiguous. Deletions cut 4 bases from V and 2 bases from J, with 15 bases between. This CDR3 is built from 16 residues. From germline, CDR1 is MGHRA and CDR2 YSYEKL. The CDR3 bases are TGCGCCAGCAGCCCGATGGACGGGAGGGGCAATCAGCCCCAGCATTTT. It yields the protein CASSPMDGRGNQPQHF.

The V call is TRBV28, the J call TRBJ1-5; D might be TRBD1 (6 bases). V lost 11 bases and J lost 3, with 14 bases in between. Germline CDR1 MDHEN, CDR2 SYDVKM. This CDR3 comprises 13 residues. The CDR3 is CALGDILNQPQHF. Here the CDR3 DNA reads TGTGCCTTAGGGGACATCCTCAATCAGCCCCAGCATTTT.

The chain has TRBV4-3 and TRBJ2-3; no reliable D call. The CDR3 runs 13 residues. V was cut by 2 bases and J by 6 bases, with 9 bases left in between. CDR1 and CDR2 from the germline V gene are LGHNA and YSLEER. The CDR3 spells CASSQRLSDTQYF. For the CDR3, the DNA is TGCGCCAGCAGCCAACGTCTTTCCGATACGCAGTATTTT.

This clone showed up just a few times. The J gene is TRBJ1-6, the V gene TRBV7-9; 9 nucleotides line up with TRBD1. This CDR3 region has 18 residues. Germline lookup yields CDR1 SEHNR and CDR2 FQNEAQ (reference sequence). V was pared by 3 bases and J by 6 bases, with 12 bases of the junction left unmatched. The CDR3 DNA follows: TGTGCCAGCAGCTTTACAGACAGGGGGGTGGTTGTTAATTCACCCCTCCACTTT. Translating gives CASSFTDRGVVVNSPLHF.

This clone was counted only a few times. The rearrangement joins TRBV5-4 to TRBJ2-4; 8 bases are shared with TRBD1. Trimming removed 4 bases from V and 6 bases from J; junction bases left unmatched: 9. The CDR3 length is 15 residues. Germline CDR1 reads SGHNT; CDR2 reads YYREEE (reference sequence). CDR3 sequence reads: CASSPDRDQGNIQYF. In nucleotides, the CDR3 is TGTGCCAGCAGCCCGGACAGGGATCAAGGAAACATTCAGTACTTC.

This chain uses TRBV6-5 with TRBJ1-2; D not certain. Trimming cost V 3 bases and J 0 bases, with 8 bases left between them. This CDR3 comprises 14 residues. The germline V gene has CDR1 MNHEY and CDR2 SVGAGI. CDR3 amino acids: CASSYDRTNYGYTF. The DNA of the CDR3 is TGTGCCAGCAGTTATGATCGGACTAACTATGGCTACACCTTC.

Remarks on this clone: The DNA is left out, because the CDR3 cannot be placed on it with certainty; the CDR3 is given as TCRdb lists it. The V call is TRBV11-1, the J call TRBJ2-3. A total of 16 residues make up the CDR3, ends included. Looked up from germline, CDR1 is SGHAT and CDR2 is FQDESV (reference sequence). This CDR3 is CASSFDFGAGTDTQYF.

The chain carries TRBV4-3 and TRBJ2-1; the D gene is possibly TRBD2 (5 bases). CDR1 LGHNA and CDR2 YSLEER come from the germline V gene. The CDR3 spans 13 residues. V lost 0 bases to trimming and J lost 12 bases, with 12 bases between them. In nucleotides, the CDR3 is TGCGCCAGCAGCCAAGAGCCCGGGGTGCGGCAGTTCTTC. Its translation is CASSQEPGVRQFF.

This clone was recorded once. The chain links TRBV7-2 to TRBJ1-5; D possibly corresponds to TRBD1 (5 bases). Germline-derived CDR1 and CDR2 are SGHTA and FQGNSA. Trimming pared 5 bases from V and 3 bases from J, leaving 14 bases between. CDR3 length equals 15 residues. CDR3 nucleotides: TGTGCCAGCAGCACGGGGGAGACAGCCAATCAGCCCCAGCATTTT. Protein product: CASSTGETANQPQHF. The whole variable domain, filled in from reference TRBV7-2 and TRBJ1-5, reads GAGVSQSPSNKVTEKGKDVELRCDPISGHTALYWYRQSLGQGLEFLIYFQGNSAPDKSGLPSDRFSAERTGGSVSTLTIQRTQQEDSAVYLCASSTGETANQPQHFGDGTRLSIL.